A single sample is the source of the 26 T cell receptor beta chains below, sequenced in a study of cytomegalovirus exposure and HLA in healthy donors. The assay was immunoSEQ multiplex PCR, and TCRdb's table has in-frame clones only and misses some. The sample consists of 150,000 to 200,000 clones, approximately 85% of them appearing once. The sample consisted of PBMCs. These receptors came from a woman aged 18-30 years in good health and CMV-seronegative.

The chain combines TRBV11-1 with TRBJ1-4, with unresolved D. Germline V gene lookup returns CDR1 SGHAT and CDR2 FQDESV (reference sequence). V shed 2 bases and J shed 7 bases, with 11 bases lying between them. The CDR3 loop spans 14 amino acids. CDR3 bases: TGTGCCAGCAGCTTATCCGGGGTCAGTGAAAAACTGTTTTTT. This translates into CASSLSGVSEKLFF.

This chain's CDR3 is CASSQPEQGYEQYF. For the CDR3, the DNA is TGCGCCAGCAGCCAACCGGAACAGGGCTACGAGCAGTACTTC. The chain links TRBV4-1 to TRBJ2-7; D possibly corresponds to TRBD1 (6 bases). Trimming stripped 2 bases from V and 3 bases from J, with 11 bases between. Germline V gives CDR1 MGHRA, CDR2 YSYEKL. This CDR3 has 14 residues.

The V and J genes are TRBV30 and TRBJ2-3; D remains ambiguous. CDR3 size: 13 residues. V shed 0 bases and J shed 4 bases, with 8 bases lying between them. The V gene's germline CDR1 is GTSNPN and CDR2 SVGIG (reference sequence). CDR3 DNA sequence: TGTGCCTGGAGTGTACTTAATGCAGATACGCAGTATTTT. Protein product: CAWSVLNADTQYF. Complete variable domain (other parts from reference TRBV30 and TRBJ2-3): SQTIHQWPATLVQPVGSPLSLECTVEGTSNPNLYWYRQAAGRGLQLLFYSVGIGQISSEVPQNLSASRPQDRQFILSSKKLLLSDSGFYLCAWSVLNADTQYFGPGTRLTVL.

This clone was picked up one time. The chain has TRBV4-2 and TRBJ2-1; 9 bases align to TRBD2. J gave up 3 bases and V 1 base, and 1 base lay outside the gene matches. CDR3 length: 15 amino acids. Per germline, CDR1 LGHNA and CDR2 YNFKEQ. For the CDR3, the DNA is TGTGCCAGCAGCCAAGGCGGGGGGGACTACAATGAGCAGTTCTTC. It specifies CASSQGGGDYNEQFF.

This chain links TRBV19 with TRBJ1-1; D is perhaps TRBD1 (5 bases). The CDR3 has 13 amino acids. Germline CDR1 and CDR2: LNHDA and SQIVND (reference sequence). The V end was cut by 8 bases, the J end by 0 bases, with 10 bases between. CDR3 in amino acids: CASQRQMNTEAFF. CDR3 DNA: TGTGCCAGTCAAAGACAGATGAACACTGAAGCTTTCTTT.

V usage is TRBV27 and J usage is TRBJ2-1; D possibly corresponds to TRBD2 (5 bases). The CDR3 is made up of 12 amino acids. Germline lookup yields CDR1 MNHEY and CDR2 SMNVEV (reference sequence). The germline V and J ends were trimmed by 2 bases and 8 bases, with 7 bases remaining between them. CDR3 bases: TGTGCCAGCAGTTTAGTCGGGGATGAGCAGTTCTTC. As protein: CASSLVGDEQFF.

V gene TRBV5-1 combines with J gene TRBJ2-1; D is uncertain. Germline V gene sequence: CDR1 SGHRS, CDR2 YFSETQ. This CDR3 is built from 15 residues. Trimming left V 2 bases short and J 0 bases short, with 9 bases between. This CDR3 is CASSFSWSSYNEQFF. The CDR3 nucleotides are TGCGCCAGCAGCTTTTCCTGGAGCTCCTACAATGAGCAGTTCTTC.

This chain connects TRBV30 to TRBJ2-1; D possibly corresponds to TRBD2 (5 bases). V gave up 2 bases and J gave up 3 bases, with 11 bases separating them. Germline V gene data show CDR1 as GTSNPN and CDR2 as SVGIG (reference sequence). There are 14 residues in the CDR3. The CDR3, as DNA: TGTGCCTGGAGTCGCGGAGGAAGCTACAATGAGCAGTTCTTC. It yields the protein CAWSRGGSYNEQFF.

This chain connects TRBV2 to TRBJ1-5, with D unresolved. Germline-derived CDR1 and CDR2 are SNHLY and FYNNEI. The germline V and J ends were trimmed by 9 bases and 4 bases, with 10 bases remaining between them. This CDR3 has 12 amino acids. This CDR3 is CASGGGNQPQHF. The CDR3 nucleotides read TGTGCCAGTGGAGGCGGAAATCAGCCCCAGCATTTT.

This clone came up once. CDR3 DNA sequence: TGTGCCAGCTCACCCCTCGCGGGATCGGGAGAGACCCAGTACTTC. It codes for CASSPLAGSGETQYF. This chain connects TRBV18 to TRBJ2-5; possible D gene TRBD2, 6 bases. The CDR3 has 15 amino acids. Germline CDR1 is KGHSH and CDR2 is LQKENI. Deletions cut 3 bases from V and 4 bases from J, with 15 bases between.

The rearrangement uses TRBV10-3 and TRBJ2-7, with 12 nucleotides matching TRBD2. This CDR3 spans 15 amino acids. V lost 4 bases, J lost 4 bases, and 5 bases stayed unmatched. The germline V gene has CDR1 ENHRY and CDR2 SYGVKD. CDR3 nucleotides: TGTGCCATCAGTGGTCGGACTAGCGGGACATACGAGCAGTACTTC. It encodes CAISGRTSGTYEQYF.

This rearrangement joins TRBV5-6 to TRBJ1-2, with D maybe TRBD1 (5 bases). Germline assignment: CDR1 SGHDT and CDR2 YYEEEE. Trimming took off 0 bases at V and 2 bases at J, with 14 bases between the two ends. The CDR3 extends over 16 amino acids. CDR3 DNA: TGTGCCAGCAGCTTGGAGGGTGGCAGGGAAAACTATGGCTACACCTTC. This gives the protein CASSLEGGRENYGYTF.

This clone was seen once. The rearrangement joins TRBV5-1 to TRBJ1-2, with D uncertain. The CDR3 totals 14 residues. V lost 5 bases to trimming and J lost 0 bases, with 11 bases between them. Germline CDR1 SGHRS, CDR2 YFSETQ. The CDR3 DNA reads as TGCGCCAGCAGATCCCTATCACCTAACTATGGCTACACCTTC. This translates into CASRSLSPNYGYTF.

The chain employs TRBV6-5 and TRBJ2-7; unclear D gene. Looked up from germline, CDR1 is MNHEY and CDR2 is SVGAGI. The CDR3 runs to 15 residues. V was pared by 2 bases and J by 2 bases, with 13 bases between. CDR3 amino acids: CASSYQPRSAYEQYF. The CDR3 region has the DNA TGTGCCAGCAGTTACCAACCGCGGTCTGCCTACGAGCAGTACTTC.

V and J are TRBV27 and TRBJ1-2, with D possibly being TRBD1 (5 bases). Per the germline V gene, CDR1 is MNHEY and CDR2 is SMNVEV (reference sequence). The CDR3 covers 16 residues. Trimming shortened V by 0 bases and J by 2 bases, and 13 bases separated the two germline ends. The CDR3 DNA follows: TGTGCCAGCAGTTTATCGGGGTTTGGGGGGAACTATGGCTACACCTTC. Translating it yields CASSLSGFGGNYGYTF.

The chain links TRBV5-1 to TRBJ1-3, with 7 bases lining up with TRBD1. Germline CDR1 reads SGHRS; CDR2 reads YFSETQ. The CDR3 sequence is 16 residues long. V trimming: 1 base; J trimming: 0 bases; junction bases outside the gene matches: 4. CDR3 sequence: CASSLWGTASGNTIYF. The CDR3 DNA sequence: TGCGCCAGCAGCTTGTGGGGGACAGCCTCTGGAAACACCATATATTTT.

The rearrangement joins TRBV9 to TRBJ2-1, with no clear D. The CDR3 loop spans 12 amino acids. CDR1 is SGDLS and CDR2 is YYNGEE in the germline V gene. V was pared by 3 bases and J by 4 bases, with 5 bases between. CDR3 residues: CASSALYNEQFF. CDR3 DNA: TGTGCCAGCAGCGCCTTGTACAATGAGCAGTTCTTC.

The gene calls are TRBV6-7 and TRBJ2-3, with 8 bases matching TRBD2. TRBV6-7 is placed among ORFs of uncertain function. This CDR3 has 14 residues. J was trimmed by 5 bases and V by 6 bases; bases with no gene match: 7. The CDR3 nucleotides are TGTGCCAGCAGAGTTAGCGGGGAGGAAGATACGCAGTATTTT. Translated: CASRVSGEEDTQYF.

The J gene is TRBJ2-3, the V gene TRBV5-4; 10 positions match TRBD2. Trimming removed 7 bases from V and 8 bases from J; junction bases left unmatched: 7. The length of the CDR3 is 13 residues. CDR1 is SGHNT and CDR2 is YYREEE in the germline V gene (reference sequence). This CDR3 is CASGSGGIGTQYF. The DNA for the CDR3 is TGTGCCAGCGGTAGCGGGGGGATCGGTACGCAGTATTTT.

The DNA of the CDR3 is TGCGCCAGCAGTGAAGCGCCGGGACAGGGATTTTTTGAGCAGTTCTTC. Translated, it gives CASSEAPGQGFFEQFF. The chain couples TRBV10-2 to TRBJ2-1; 9 bases line up with TRBD1. CDR3 length equals 16 residues. The V and J ends lost 3 bases and 9 bases, in that order; junction bases with no gene match: 12. Germline-derived CDR1 and CDR2 are WSHSY and SAAADI.

The chain carries TRBV5-1 and TRBJ2-3, with 8 bases that match TRBD1. The germline CDR1 and CDR2 sequences are SGHRS and YFSETQ. The junction had 11 bases not matched to a gene; V was cut back by 2 bases and J by 3 bases. The length of the CDR3 is 17 residues. The CDR3 nucleotides read TGCGCCAGCAGCTTAATGCCGGGACAGGATAGAACAGATACGCAGTATTTT. This gives the protein CASSLMPGQDRTDTQYF.

A few counts support this clone. CDR3 sequence: CASSSGPTYEQYF. Written as DNA, the CDR3 is TGCGCCAGCAGTAGCGGTCCTACCTACGAGCAGTACTTC. The chain is built from TRBV5-1 and TRBJ2-7; a weak D match, TRBD2 (6 bases). V gave up 5 bases and J gave up 2 bases, with 11 bases separating them. The CDR3 loop spans 13 amino acids. Germline V gene lookup returns CDR1 SGHRS and CDR2 YFSETQ.

The chain is built from TRBV18 and TRBJ2-7; 8 bases are shared with TRBD1. Germline values: CDR1 KGHSH, CDR2 LQKENI. Trimming took 4 bases from V and 4 from J; bases not matched to a gene: 3. The CDR3 is 13 residues long. DNA of the CDR3: TGTGCCAGCTCACTGACAGGGGAATACGAGCAGTACTTC. Translating gives CASSLTGEYEQYF.

The chain joins TRBV19 to TRBJ1-1; a possible D gene is TRBD1 (5 bases). This CDR3 spans 18 amino acids. V lost 3 bases, J lost 0 bases, and 20 bases lay in between. From germline, CDR1 is LNHDA and CDR2 SQIVND (reference sequence). The CDR3 bases are TGTGCCAGTAGTATGGTGTTTCAGGGCCCGCCTATGAACACTGAAGCTTTCTTT. This gives the protein CASSMVFQGPPMNTEAFF.

The chain recombines TRBV30 with TRBJ2-5; TRBD1 is a possible D gene (6 bases). Trimming removed 1 base at V and 5 bases at J, with 17 bases between. Germline values: CDR1 GTSNPN, CDR2 SVGIG (reference sequence). The CDR3 contains 15 residues. The CDR3 sequence is CAWSERAGAGETQYF. CDR3 DNA sequence: TGTGCCTGGAGTGAGAGGGCAGGGGCTGGCGAGACCCAGTACTTC. Full variable domain (rest looked up from reference TRBV30 and TRBJ2-5): SQTIHQWPATLVQPVGSPLSLECTVEGTSNPNLYWYRQAAGRGLQLLFYSVGIGQISSEVPQNLSASRPQDRQFILSSKKLLLSDSGFYLCAWSERAGAGETQYFGPGTRLLVL.

The rearrangement links TRBV19 to TRBJ1-3; no firm D call. V was pared by 7 bases and J by 7 bases, with 14 bases between. Germline V CDR1 and CDR2: LNHDA, SQIVND (reference sequence). The CDR3 sequence is 13 residues long. CDR3 in DNA: TGTGCCAGTATGGCCCCTCGGGTGAACACCATATATTTT. It translates to CASMAPRVNTIYF.